This T cell receptor (beta chain) was retrieved from a study of Graves' ophthalmopathy and Graves' hyperthyroidism (dated by TCRdb to 2017 to 2018). Regarding the study in general: Peripheral blood was collected before any treatment was given, at the time of initial diagnosis. The study used signatures of the TCR beta repertoire to tell Graves' ophthalmopathy apart from Graves' hyperthyroidism and to predict which patients would progress to ophthalmopathy. In total, 135 blood samples were TCR-sequenced: under 45 ophthalmopathy, some 75 hyperthyroidism and about 17 hyperthyroidism-to-ophthalmopathy patients. To explore V-J signatures that distinguish ophthalmopathy from hyperthyroidism, a discovery set of 100 patients was enrolled, made up of approximately 45 with ophthalmopathy and 55 to 65 with stable hyperthyroidism. An independent validation cohort was composed of approximately 18 hyperthyroidism patients and about 16 patients who later progressed from hyperthyroidism to ophthalmopathy. In about six hyperthyroidism patients, the T-cell repertoires found in thyroid tissue were compared with those found in blood. Following sample collection, hyperthyroidism patients were given methimazole at a starting dose of 30 mg daily, and ophthalmopathy patients were given high-dose intravenous methylprednisolone.

This clonotype was seen only a few times. The specificity of this receptor is unknown. No base qualities exist here, and no much larger clone lies one base off it. Ophthalmopathy patients had moderately to severely active disease, Clinical Activity Score of at least 3, NOSPECS grade of at least 4, and disease duration under 3 months. Patients were excluded if they had other autoimmune diseases, uncontrolled infections, pregnancy or lactation. Diagnosis was based on clinical symptoms, serum thyroxine, TRAb, thyroid ultrasound and orbital computed tomography. Using Ficoll-Paque density gradient centrifugation, PBMCs were isolated from roughly 9.2 ml of fresh peripheral blood. Total RNA was extracted with Trizol reagent and quality-checked on an Agilent 2100 Bioanalyzer. Study-wide conclusions, independent of this receptor: No statistical method was used to predetermine the sample size, and group allocation was not hidden from the investigators. In validation, the model predicted ophthalmopathy progression with more than 55% sensitivity and approximately 78% specificity; some 13 predicted patients were CT-confirmed with GO in a median of approximately six months. The 13-signature model separated ophthalmopathy from stable hyperthyroidism with roughly 88% sensitivity and approximately 83% specificity in cross-validation, and 80%/75% in the test set. Most of the expanded thyroid clonotypes with a frequency above 0.001 were also detected in blood, and it was suggested that the thyroid immune response may be reflected by blood repertoires.

The germline V gene yields MGHDK for CDR1 and SYGVNS for CDR2. V drops 11 bases and J drops 2 bases, leaving 13 bases in between. The CDR3 contains 13 residues, cysteine and phenylalanine counted. The read is trimmed to its CDR3 DNA, 39 bases read in frame from base 1. For repertoire sequencing, the TCR beta CDR3 regions were amplified from RNA transcripts. A first-round RT-PCR used HTBI primers with the Qiagen OneStep RT-PCR kit, followed by a second-round multiplex PCR, size selection and purification. Libraries were sequenced paired-end with 100 bp reads on an Illumina HiSeq2000. Under the source paper's analysis protocol: SOAPnuke was used for read processing, and reads with adapters, uncalled bases, a mean Phred below 15, or no exact constant-primer or identifier match were discarded. COPE v1.2.5 was used to merge the high-quality paired reads. Each unique nucleotide sequence was treated as a clonotype, and MiTCR v1.1 was used to align the clonotypes to the IMGT TRB V, D and J references. Only V-J combinations with frequency above 0.0001 were analysed, covering 99% to 99.2% of repertoires. A TCR clonal expansion and chaos score per V-J combination was defined as the ratio of F50 clonal expansion to chaos observed in the TCRdist matrix. Welch's t-statistics and random forest were used to reduce the features to roughly 14 V-J combinations, which were then used as input to a naive Bayes classifier. The Morisita-Horn index was used to measure how similar the thyroid and blood repertoires were. The public reads were reprocessed in TCRdb via fastp at Q25 and MiXCR, keeping in-frame beta chains. Each record represents a unique CDR3 protein, reported with the most common genes and DNA among its rows. These V and J calls originate from TCRdb's pipeline instead of the authors' own analysis. Across this sample there are around 660,000 distinct CDR3 sequences, with just over 40% seen only once. The ten largest clones add up to 2.5% to 3.5% of the sample.

The V and J genes are TRBV25-1 and TRBJ1-5, with the D gene uncertain. The clonotype originates from an adult man with Graves' ophthalmopathy. Input material: peripheral blood. The CDR3 sequence is CAWGISGNQPQHF. Here is the DNA: TGTGCCTGGGGAATTTCTGGCAATCAGCCCCAGCATTTT.